This TCR beta chain was sequenced for a study of vaccination effects on CD4 cells after COVID-19. Germline lookup yields CDR1 LNHDA and CDR2 SQIVND (reference sequence). This CDR3 spans 18 amino acids. The junction had 8 bases not matched to a gene; V was cut back by 3 bases and J by 3 bases. Worth noting for this clone: Its antigen remains unidentified.

Viral peptide pool expansion of antigen-specific CD4+ T cells preceded sequencing in the ViraFEST assay. With approximately 9 days of culture completed, CD4+ T cells were isolated. A PCR test confirmed that the person had SARS-CoV-2 infection between March and December 2020. Every well got around 1.9 million PBMC, which were grown with about 9.2 IU/ml IL-2 and 9 to 10 ug/ml peptides. Clones were sequenced by immunoSEQ multiplex PCR, and TCRdb holds only the in-frame ones, with some missing. Here the sample spans under 80,000 clones, 65% to 75% being singletons. The specimen comprised CD4+ T cells from PBMCs cultured with HIV peptides, sampled before COVID-19 vaccination. Specified subset: HIV-1 Nef peptide pool negative control/reference culture. The chain employs TRBV19 and TRBJ1-4, with 12 bases that match TRBD1. This TCR came from a human donor who had a prior SARS-CoV-2 infection. The CDR3 sequence is CASSIRDRGRSPNEKLFF. CDR3 nucleotides: TGTGCCAGTAGTATCCGGGACAGGGGGCGATCCCCTAATGAAAAACTGTTTTTT.